The following is a T cell receptor (beta chain) sequence with its context. The data originate from a study of blood T cell repertoires in COVID-19. Study at large: Samples came from the United States, Italy and Spain, spanning acute and convalescent COVID-19. T cells, B-cell-depleted T cells, or PBMCs supplied cDNA or gDNA.

The CDR3 is made up of 17 amino acids. In germline, CDR1 is SGHNT, CDR2 YYREEE (reference sequence). Unmatched junction bases numbered 9, after V lost 4 bases and J lost 3 bases. In the original processing: Estimation of nucleated cell counts was performed using reference gene primer amplification. Produced via immunoSEQ multiplex PCR; TCRdb's table is partial and in-frame only. For V, J and clone size, that table is used; D and trimming come from the DNA. The sample records about 210,000 clones, around 81% being singletons. This receptor was obtained from a human donor in a cohort sampled during active COVID-19. This chain links TRBV5-4 with TRBJ2-2, with 10 nucleotides matching TRBD1. Sequences were obtained from peripheral blood. The CDR3 DNA reads as TGTGCCAGCAGCCCCCCCGCCGGGACAGGGGACACCGGGGAGCTGTTTTTT. Amino acids: CASSPPAGTGDTGELFF. Combining the CDR3 with reference TRBV5-4 and TRBJ2-2 gives the whole variable domain ETGVTQSPTHLIKTRGQQVTLRCSSQSGHNTVSWYQQALGQGPQFIFQYYREEENGRGNFPPRFSGLQFPNYSSELNVNALELDDSALYLCASSPPAGTGDTGELFFGEGSRLTVL.